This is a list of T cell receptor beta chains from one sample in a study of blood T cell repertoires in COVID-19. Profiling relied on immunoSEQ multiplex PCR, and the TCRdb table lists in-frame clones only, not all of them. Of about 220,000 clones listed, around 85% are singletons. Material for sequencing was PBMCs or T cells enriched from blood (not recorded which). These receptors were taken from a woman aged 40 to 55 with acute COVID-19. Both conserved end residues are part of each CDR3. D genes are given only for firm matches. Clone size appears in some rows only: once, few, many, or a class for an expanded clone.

CDR3 protein: CASSEWDRGWNGYTF
CDR3 DNA: TGTGCCAGCAGTGAGTGGGACAGGGGATGGAATGGCTACACCTTC
D gene: TRBD1
V gene: TRBV2
J gene: TRBJ1-2
clone size: few

CDR3 protein: CASTTFRDRGNEKLFF
CDR3 DNA: TGTGCCAGCACTACCTTTCGGGACAGGGGGAATGAAAAACTGTTTTTT
D gene: TRBD1
V gene: TRBV2
J gene: TRBJ1-4
clone size: -

CDR3 protein: CASSLGLSGANVLTF
CDR3 DNA: TGTGCCAGCAGCCTGGGCCTCTCTGGGGCCAACGTCCTGACTTTC
D gene: -
V gene: TRBV13
J gene: TRBJ2-6
clone size: -

CDR3 protein: CASRTGGPPGTEAFF
CDR3 DNA: TGTGCCAGCAGGACAGGGGGCCCTCCGGGGACTGAAGCTTTCTTT
D gene: TRBD1
V gene: TRBV6-5
J gene: TRBJ1-1
clone size: -

CDR3 protein: CAWNRRNTEAFF
CDR3 DNA: TGTGCCTGGAACAGGAGGAACACTGAAGCTTTCTTT
D gene: -
V gene: TRBV30
J gene: TRBJ1-1
clone size: -

CDR3 protein: CARAPGDSGSTDTQYF
CDR3 DNA: TGTGCCAGGGCCCCGGGGGATAGCGGCAGCACAGATACGCAGTATTTT
D gene: -
V gene: TRBV19
J gene: TRBJ2-3
clone size: -

CDR3 protein: CASGPGGTDTQYF
CDR3 DNA: TGTGCTAGTGGGCCGGGGGGAACAGATACGCAGTATTTT
D gene: TRBD2
V gene: TRBV12-5
J gene: TRBJ2-3
clone size: -

CDR3 protein: CASSQTGSNSPLHF
CDR3 DNA: TGTGCCAGCAGCCAGACAGGATCCAATTCACCCCTCCACTTT
D gene: -
V gene: TRBV11-1
J gene: TRBJ1-6
clone size: -

CDR3 protein: CASSRGLMNTEAFF
CDR3 DNA: TGTGCCAGCTCACGAGGCCTCATGAACACTGAAGCTTTCTTT
D gene: -
V gene: TRBV2
J gene: TRBJ1-1
clone size: -

CDR3 protein: CASSTGTGRTPEAFF
CDR3 DNA: TGCGCCAGCAGCACCGGGACAGGTCGCACCCCCGAAGCTTTCTTT
D gene: TRBD1
V gene: TRBV5-1
J gene: TRBJ1-1
clone size: -

CDR3 protein: CASSLGRGRNQPQHF
CDR3 DNA: TGTGCCAGCAGCTTAGGCAGGGGGCGAAATCAGCCCCAGCATTTT
D gene: TRBD1
V gene: TRBV7-2
J gene: TRBJ1-5
clone size: once

CDR3 protein: CASSFSEQFF
CDR3 DNA: TGTGCCAGCAGTTTCTCTGAGCAGTTCTTC
D gene: -
V gene: TRBV12-3/TRBV12-4
J gene: TRBJ2-1
clone size: -

CDR3 protein: CASNHLPGSPLHF
CDR3 DNA: TGTGCCAGCAATCATTTGCCCGGGTCACCCCTCCACTTT
D gene: -
V gene: TRBV6-6
J gene: TRBJ1-6
clone size: -

CDR3 protein: CASSKGWTPEAAGSYEQYF
CDR3 DNA: TGTGCCAGCAGCAAAGGATGGACACCCGAAGCTGCTGGGTCCTACGAGCAGTACTTC
D gene: -
V gene: TRBV21-1
J gene: TRBJ2-7
clone size: -

CDR3 protein: CASSLTRTGRSPLHF
CDR3 DNA: TGTGCCAGCAGCTTAACCCGGACGGGGAGGTCACCCCTCCACTTT
D gene: -
V gene: TRBV7-8
J gene: TRBJ1-6
clone size: -

CDR3 protein: CASSQPGAIENYGYTF
CDR3 DNA: TGTGCCAGCTCACAACCGGGAGCGATCGAGAACTATGGCTACACCTTC
D gene: -
V gene: TRBV18
J gene: TRBJ1-2
clone size: -

CDR3 protein: CASSRTSGNNEQFF
CDR3 DNA: TGCGCCAGCAGCCGGACTAGCGGTAACAATGAGCAGTTCTTC
D gene: TRBD2
V gene: TRBV4-1
J gene: TRBJ2-1
clone size: once

CDR3 protein: CAWSTGSSRGNTIYF
CDR3 DNA: TGTGCCTGGAGCACAGGGTCCTCGCGCGGAAACACCATATATTTT
D gene: -
V gene: TRBV30
J gene: TRBJ1-3
clone size: -

CDR3 protein: CASSFSRTDTQYF
CDR3 DNA: TGTGCCAGCAGCTTCTCCAGGACAGATACGCAGTATTTT
D gene: -
V gene: TRBV5-6
J gene: TRBJ2-3
clone size: -

CDR3 protein: CSVWTGENEQYF
CDR3 DNA: TGCAGCGTTTGGACAGGGGAGAACGAGCAGTACTTC
D gene: TRBD1
V gene: TRBV29-1
J gene: TRBJ2-7
clone size: -

CDR3 protein: CASRRSTDSPLHF
CDR3 DNA: TGTGCCAGCCGGCGGTCAACCGATTCACCCCTCCACTTT
D gene: -
V gene: TRBV25-1
J gene: TRBJ1-6
clone size: -

CDR3 protein: CASSRTDMNTEAFF
CDR3 DNA: TGTGCCAGCAGTAGGACAGACATGAACACTGAAGCTTTCTTT
D gene: -
V gene: TRBV3-1/TRBV3-2
J gene: TRBJ1-1
clone size: few

CDR3 protein: CASSTYRGGYTF
CDR3 DNA: TGTGCCAGCAGCACGTACAGGGGGGGCTACACCTTC
D gene: -
V gene: TRBV21-1
J gene: TRBJ1-2
clone size: -

CDR3 protein: CASPRRARYYNEQFF
CDR3 DNA: TGTGCCAGCCCCCGGCGGGCCCGCTACTACAATGAGCAGTTCTTC
D gene: -
V gene: TRBV27
J gene: TRBJ2-1
clone size: -

CDR3 protein: CASSLGTGDTQYF
CDR3 DNA: TGTGCCAGCAGTTTAGGGACAGGAGATACGCAGTATTTT
D gene: TRBD1
V gene: TRBV12-3/TRBV12-4
J gene: TRBJ2-3
clone size: -

CDR3 protein: CASSLDGAGTEAFF
CDR3 DNA: TGTGCCAGCAGCTTAGACGGTGCGGGCACTGAAGCTTTCTTT
D gene: -
V gene: TRBV11-2
J gene: TRBJ1-1
clone size: -

CDR3 protein: CASSESGSGAGELFF
CDR3 DNA: TGCGCCAGCAGTGAGTCTGGCAGCGGGGCCGGGGAGCTGTTTTTT
D gene: TRBD2
V gene: TRBV10-1
J gene: TRBJ2-2
clone size: -

CDR3 protein: CSVAWTGGASAYRYGYTF
CDR3 DNA: TGCAGCGTAGCTTGGACAGGGGGCGCTTCCGCCTATAGGTATGGCTACACCTTC
D gene: TRBD1
V gene: TRBV29-1
J gene: TRBJ1-2
clone size: -

CDR3 protein: CASSLEWTGTEAFF
CDR3 DNA: TGTGCCAGCAGCTTAGAATGGACAGGGACTGAAGCTTTCTTT
D gene: TRBD1
V gene: TRBV7-8
J gene: TRBJ1-1
clone size: -

CDR3 protein: CASSFRGVGRGSGANVLTF
CDR3 DNA: TGTGCCAGCAGCTTCAGGGGGGTGGGCCGAGGGTCTGGGGCCAACGTCCTGACTTTC
D gene: -
V gene: TRBV5-4
J gene: TRBJ2-6
clone size: -

CDR3 protein: CASSPTGGAGTGELFF
CDR3 DNA: TGTGCCAGCAGCCCGACTGGGGGGGCGGGCACCGGGGAGCTGTTTTTT
D gene: -
V gene: TRBV3-1/TRBV3-2
J gene: TRBJ2-2
clone size: few

CDR3 protein: CASSSTGWLGQPQHF
CDR3 DNA: TGTGCCAGCAGCTCCACAGGGTGGTTGGGTCAGCCCCAGCATTTT
D gene: -
V gene: TRBV28
J gene: TRBJ1-5
clone size: -

CDR3 protein: CASSGPDPGYTF
CDR3 DNA: TGCGCCAGCTCCGGTCCTGATCCTGGCTACACCTTC
D gene: -
V gene: TRBV10-2
J gene: TRBJ1-2
clone size: -

CDR3 protein: CAISYGGANTEAFF
CDR3 DNA: TGTGCCATCAGTTACGGGGGGGCGAACACTGAAGCTTTCTTT
D gene: -
V gene: TRBV10-3
J gene: TRBJ1-1
clone size: once

CDR3 protein: CASSPQNTGELFF
CDR3 DNA: TGTGCCAGCAGCCCCCAAAACACCGGGGAGCTGTTTTTT
D gene: -
V gene: TRBV7-9
J gene: TRBJ2-2
clone size: -

CDR3 protein: CASSYSSSYSNQPQHF
CDR3 DNA: TGTGCCAGCAGTTACTCGAGTAGTTATAGCAATCAGCCCCAGCATTTT
D gene: -
V gene: TRBV6-5
J gene: TRBJ1-5
clone size: -

CDR3 protein: CASSRLAGIYEQYF
CDR3 DNA: TGTGCCAGCAGCCGACTAGCGGGAATCTACGAGCAGTACTTC
D gene: TRBD2
V gene: TRBV7-9
J gene: TRBJ2-7
clone size: -

CDR3 protein: CASNRWGGATEGYTF
CDR3 DNA: TGCGCCAGCAATCGATGGGGGGGCGCGACGGAAGGCTACACCTTC
D gene: -
V gene: TRBV4-3
J gene: TRBJ1-2
clone size: -

CDR3 protein: CASSFGTSGGAYNEQFF
CDR3 DNA: TGTGCCAGTAGTTTCGGGACTAGCGGGGGGGCCTACAATGAGCAGTTCTTC
D gene: TRBD2
V gene: TRBV19
J gene: TRBJ2-1
clone size: -

CDR3 protein: CASSQSGRHTEAFF
CDR3 DNA: TGTGCCAGCAGCCAATCAGGGAGGCACACTGAAGCTTTCTTT
D gene: -
V gene: TRBV7-9
J gene: TRBJ1-1
clone size: -

CDR3 protein: CASNDRGSTDTQYF
CDR3 DNA: TGTGCCAGCAATGACCGGGGGTCCACAGATACGCAGTATTTT
D gene: -
V gene: TRBV3-1/TRBV3-2
J gene: TRBJ2-3
clone size: once

CDR3 protein: CASSRGTGGTYEQYF
CDR3 DNA: TGTGCCAGCAGTCGTGGGACAGGGGGCACCTACGAGCAGTACTTC
D gene: TRBD1
V gene: TRBV6-5
J gene: TRBJ2-7
clone size: -

CDR3 protein: CASNLGTGLQYF
CDR3 DNA: TGTGCCAGCAACTTAGGGACAGGGTTGCAGTATTTT
D gene: TRBD1
V gene: TRBV7-2
J gene: TRBJ2-3
clone size: many

CDR3 protein: CASSQERGLEAFF
CDR3 DNA: TGCGCCAGCAGCCAAGAGAGGGGGCTTGAAGCTTTCTTT
D gene: TRBD1
V gene: TRBV4-3
J gene: TRBJ1-1
clone size: -

CDR3 protein: CASSFNSNYGYTF
CDR3 DNA: TGTGCCAGCAGTTTCAACAGTAACTATGGCTACACCTTC
D gene: -
V gene: TRBV12-3/TRBV12-4
J gene: TRBJ1-2
clone size: -

CDR3 protein: CASSLRDSYNEQFF
CDR3 DNA: TGTGCCAGCAGTCTCCGGGACAGCTACAATGAGCAGTTCTTC
D gene: TRBD1
V gene: TRBV6-2/TRBV6-3
J gene: TRBJ2-1
clone size: few

CDR3 protein: CASSQTRNTEAFF
CDR3 DNA: TGTGCCAGCAGCCAGACACGGAACACTGAAGCTTTCTTT
D gene: -
V gene: TRBV11-2
J gene: TRBJ1-1
clone size: -